The entry below describes one T cell receptor beta chain. Germline CDR1 MNHEY, CDR2 SMNVEV (reference sequence). The CDR3 consists of 13 residues. Trimming cost V 2 bases and J 0 bases, with 4 bases left between them. The data were obtained in a study of CD8+ T cells in alopecia areata. The overall study: Each day, treated patients took oral tofacitinib twice, at 5 to 10 mg per dose.

The study team obtained lesional scalp punch biopsies and peripheral blood from alopecia areata patients. Extracted RNA was reverse transcribed, and the resulting cDNA served as sequencing template. Clones were read by immunoSEQ multiplex PCR, and TCRdb kept only the in-frame ones, dropping some. This table has roughly 130,000 clones, 58% appearing once. This clonotype originated in a human donor with alopecia areata. The chain joins TRBV27 to TRBJ1-2; D unclear. Sequences were derived from CD4+ T cells sorted from blood, sampled at week 0. The CDR3 here is CASSLTANYGYTF. As DNA, the CDR3 is TGTGCCAGCAGTTTAACAGCTAACTATGGCTACACCTTC.